The 4 T cell receptor beta chains below come from one sample, sequenced in a study of cytomegalovirus exposure and HLA in healthy donors. The study ran its PCR with 60 Vbeta and 13 Jbeta primers. Clones were read by immunoSEQ multiplex PCR, and TCRdb kept only the in-frame ones, dropping some. The table lists some 130,000 clones, more than 70% of them singletons, with approximately 3.4% in the top ten. Input material: PBMCs. The receptors stem from a man aged 40-49 years in good health and CMV-seronegative.

This clone was recorded a few times. This sample includes further DNA sequences coding for the same CDR3. The genes are TRBV19 and TRBJ1-1, with D possibly being TRBD1 (5 bases). The CDR3 runs 13 residues. V was pared by 1 base and J by 3 bases, with 6 bases between. Per the germline V gene, CDR1 is LNHDA and CDR2 is SQIVND (reference sequence). The CDR3 reads CASSIVRDTEAFF. CDR3 nucleotide sequence: TGTGCCAGTAGTATAGTCAGGGACACTGAAGCTTTCTTT.

The chain carries TRBV5-1 and TRBJ2-7, with D perhaps TRBD1 (5 bases). With 4 bases removed from V and 1 base from J, the gap between germline ends came to 9 bases. This CDR3 is 13 amino acids long. Germline CDR1 SGHRS, CDR2 YFSETQ. The CDR3 protein is CASSTAGSYEQYF. In DNA form, the CDR3 reads TGCGCCAGCAGCACGGCAGGGTCCTACGAGCAGTACTTC.

There are a few counts of this clone. The chain recombines TRBV7-4 with TRBJ1-3, with a possible D match to TRBD1 (6 bases). This CDR3 contains 17 residues. Germline V lookup: CDR1 SGHVT, CDR2 SQSDAQ. Trimming shortened V by 5 bases and J by 0 bases, and 17 bases separated the two germline ends. CDR3 protein: CASSASDSNYSGNTIYF. The CDR3, as DNA: TGTGCCAGCAGCGCCTCGGACAGCAACTACTCTGGAAACACCATATATTTT.

V gene TRBV7-2 combines with J gene TRBJ2-1; 7 bases fit TRBD2. The germline gives CDR1 SGHTA, CDR2 FQGNSA. Trimming removed 3 bases from V and 8 bases from J; junction bases left unmatched: 16. This CDR3 region has 17 residues. CDR3 protein: CASSLAFAAGVIDEQFF. CDR3 DNA sequence: TGTGCCAGCAGCTTGGCTTTTGCGGCGGGAGTGATAGATGAGCAGTTCTTC.